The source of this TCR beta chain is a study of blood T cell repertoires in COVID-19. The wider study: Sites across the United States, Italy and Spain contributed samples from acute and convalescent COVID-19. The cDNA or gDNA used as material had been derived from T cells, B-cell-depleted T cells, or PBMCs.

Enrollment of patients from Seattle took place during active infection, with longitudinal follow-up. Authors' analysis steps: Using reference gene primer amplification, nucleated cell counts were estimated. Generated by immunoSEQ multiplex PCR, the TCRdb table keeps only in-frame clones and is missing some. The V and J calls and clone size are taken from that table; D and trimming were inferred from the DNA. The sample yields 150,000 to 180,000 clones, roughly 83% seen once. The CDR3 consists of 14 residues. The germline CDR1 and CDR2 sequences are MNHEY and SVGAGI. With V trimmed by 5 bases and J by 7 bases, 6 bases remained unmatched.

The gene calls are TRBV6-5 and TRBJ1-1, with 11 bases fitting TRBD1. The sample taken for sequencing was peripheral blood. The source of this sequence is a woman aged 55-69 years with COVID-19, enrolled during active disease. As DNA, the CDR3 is TGTGCCAGCAGTAGGACAGGGGGCCAATTTGAAGCTTTCTTT. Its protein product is CASSRTGGQFEAFF.